The present entry profiles one T cell receptor (beta chain) with its context. Which antigen it targets is not known. Base qualities are missing; no much larger clone stands one base away. The immunoSEQ Assay, a bias-controlled multiplex PCR, was used to amplify TCRbeta CDR3 regions from genomic DNA. The authors processed their data as follows. The number of nucleated cells in each sample was estimated by amplification of reference gene primers within the assay. To quantify the absolute abundance of each unique TCRbeta CDR3 rearrangement, sequence reads were collapsed and filtered. For each sample, productive Simpson clonality was calculated by taking the square root of Simpson's diversity index across productive rearrangements. Sourced from immuneACCESS, this table was stored by TCRdb with only in-frame sequences that have V and J called. A share of the clones is absent; for the studies checked, an unresolved V gene accounts for under half, and the remainder has no known explanation. V and J calls and clone size are those listed in that table; D and trimming were worked out from the DNA. The sample table lists over 250,000 clones, about four fifths of them with a count of one. The top ten clones comprise 5% of the sample.

CDR1 SNHLY and CDR2 FYNNEI are derived from the germline V gene. Taken from cysteine to phenylalanine, the CDR3 has 15 residues. Of all the DNA, just the CDR3 is kept, 45 bases in frame from base 1. Trimming removed 4 bases from V and 3 bases from J; the gene matches leave 5 bases unexplained. Participants in the prospective study were aged roughly 18 to 100 years, lived in 24 United States geographic areas, and enrolled through a virtual design. To assign participants to cohorts, the prospective study relied on clinical history that participants themselves reported in a screening survey and a study questionnaire. Exposed participants had been in contact, within 2 weeks of entering the study, with a person who had a PCR-confirmed or clinician-diagnosed case of COVID-19. In the prospective study, whole blood, serum and a nasopharyngeal or oropharyngeal swab were collected from each participant by mobile phlebotomists. Participants in the prospective study had the option to provide additional blood draws and questionnaires over a 2-month period. Blood samples from the prospective study were shipped frozen or at room temperature prior to DNA extraction.

This record comes from a study of blood T cell repertoires in COVID-19 (dated by TCRdb to 2018 to 2020). About the investigation overall: Samples from collaborators originated in the United States, Italy and Spain and spanned both the acute and convalescent phases of COVID-19. The prospective study material was composed of cDNA or gDNA derived from T cells, B-cell-depleted T cells, or PBMCs. Subjects who had been exposed to COVID-19, were actively infected with it, or had recovered from it provided the deeply sampled blood TCRbeta repertoires that made up the dataset. A freely available public database, intended as a resource for researchers studying the immune response to SARS-CoV-2, is where the repertoires were released. The samples were drawn from the first 160 participants of the ongoing ImmuneRACE study and from some 1,300 subjects provided by 6 global collaborators. The sample metadata nearly always contained a de-identified subject ID, COVID-19 status, age in years and sex. Where available, HLA class I and class II types were obtained from metadata supplied by the sample provider rather than from assay-based typing.

The full study reports these points: The quantity of clinical and demographic metadata differed by source and by participant and was supplied without curation.

The rearranged segments are TRBV2 and TRBJ2-5, with 10 bases matching TRBD2. This TCR was recovered from a man in his forties who had been exposed to COVID-19. Sequencing was performed on PBMCs or T cells enriched from blood (not recorded which). The DNA is as follows: TGTGCCAGCAGTGCCAACGGACTAGCGGAAGAGACCCAGTACTTC. Translated, this is CASSANGLAEETQYF.